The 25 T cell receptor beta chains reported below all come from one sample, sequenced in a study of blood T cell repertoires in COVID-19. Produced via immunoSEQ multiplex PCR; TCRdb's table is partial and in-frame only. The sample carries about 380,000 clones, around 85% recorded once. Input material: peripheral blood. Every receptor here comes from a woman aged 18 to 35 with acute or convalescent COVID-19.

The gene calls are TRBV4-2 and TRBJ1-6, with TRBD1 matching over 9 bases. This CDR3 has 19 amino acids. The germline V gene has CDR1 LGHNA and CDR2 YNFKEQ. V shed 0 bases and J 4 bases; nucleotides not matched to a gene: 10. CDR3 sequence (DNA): TGTGCCAGCAGCCAAGATCCCCCAACAGGGGGCGCGTATAATTCACCCCTCCACTTT. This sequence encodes CASSQDPPTGGAYNSPLHF.

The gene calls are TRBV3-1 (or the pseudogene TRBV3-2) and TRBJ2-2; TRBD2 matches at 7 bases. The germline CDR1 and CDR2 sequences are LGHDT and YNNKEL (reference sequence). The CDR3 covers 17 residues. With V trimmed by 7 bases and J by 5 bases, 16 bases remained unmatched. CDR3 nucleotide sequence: TGTGCCAGCAATAGACTCGGCGGGGGTCCTAGAACCGGGGAGCTGTTTTTT. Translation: CASNRLGGGPRTGELFF.

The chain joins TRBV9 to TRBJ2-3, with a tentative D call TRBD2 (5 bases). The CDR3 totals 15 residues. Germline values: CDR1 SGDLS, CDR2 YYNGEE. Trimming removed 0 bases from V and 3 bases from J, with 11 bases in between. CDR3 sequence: CASSVVEGRTDTQYF. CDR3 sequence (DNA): TGTGCCAGCAGCGTAGTTGAGGGAAGAACAGATACGCAGTATTTT. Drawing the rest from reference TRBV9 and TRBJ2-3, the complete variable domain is DSGVTQTPKHLITATGQRVTLRCSPRSGDLSVYWYQQSLDQGLQFLIQYYNGEERAKGNILERFSAQQFPDLHSELNLSSLELGDSALYFCASSVVEGRTDTQYFGPGTRLTVL.

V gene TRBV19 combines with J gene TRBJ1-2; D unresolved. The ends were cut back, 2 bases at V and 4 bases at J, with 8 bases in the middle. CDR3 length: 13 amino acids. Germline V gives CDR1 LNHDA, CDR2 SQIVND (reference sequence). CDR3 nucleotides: TGTGCCAGTAGTATAAAGAGGTCCTATGGCTACACCTTC. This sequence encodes CASSIKRSYGYTF.

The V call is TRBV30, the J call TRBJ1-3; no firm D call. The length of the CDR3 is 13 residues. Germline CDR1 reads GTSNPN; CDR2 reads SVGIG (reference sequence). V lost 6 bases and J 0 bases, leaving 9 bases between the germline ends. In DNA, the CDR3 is TGTGCCTGCCGCGAGGGCTCTGGAAACACCATATATTTT. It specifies CACREGSGNTIYF.

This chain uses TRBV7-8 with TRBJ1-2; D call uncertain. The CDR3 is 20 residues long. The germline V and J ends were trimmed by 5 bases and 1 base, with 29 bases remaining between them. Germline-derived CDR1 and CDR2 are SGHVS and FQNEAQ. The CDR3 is CASSLTSLGRRLFLNYGYTF. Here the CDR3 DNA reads TGTGCCAGCAGCCTAACGTCCTTAGGGAGAAGACTATTCCTTAACTATGGCTACACCTTC.

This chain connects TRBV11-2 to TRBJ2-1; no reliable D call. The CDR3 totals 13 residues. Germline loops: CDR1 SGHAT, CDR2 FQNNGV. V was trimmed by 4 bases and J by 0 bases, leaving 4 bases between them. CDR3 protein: CASSSSSYNEQFF. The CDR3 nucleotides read TGTGCCAGCAGCTCTTCCTCCTACAATGAGCAGTTCTTC.

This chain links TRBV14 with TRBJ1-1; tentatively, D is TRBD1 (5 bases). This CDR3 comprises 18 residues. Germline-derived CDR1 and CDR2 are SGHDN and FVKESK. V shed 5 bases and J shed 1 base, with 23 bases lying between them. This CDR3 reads CASSEILTDRLSNTEAFF. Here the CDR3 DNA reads TGTGCCAGCAGCGAGATACTGACAGATCGCCTCTCGAACACTGAAGCTTTCTTT. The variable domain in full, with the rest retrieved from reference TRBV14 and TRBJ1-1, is EAGVTQFPSHSVIEKGQTVTLRCDPISGHDNLYWYRRVMGKEIKFLLHFVKESKQDESGMPNNRFLAERTGGTYSTLKVQPAELEDSGVYFCASSEILTDRLSNTEAFFGQGTRLTVV.

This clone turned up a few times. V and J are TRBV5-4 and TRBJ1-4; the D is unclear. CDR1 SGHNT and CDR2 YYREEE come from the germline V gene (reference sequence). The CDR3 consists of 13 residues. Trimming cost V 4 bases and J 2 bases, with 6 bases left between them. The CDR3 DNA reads TGTGCCAGCAGCCCCAGGACTAATGAAAAACTGTTTTTT. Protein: CASSPRTNEKLFF.

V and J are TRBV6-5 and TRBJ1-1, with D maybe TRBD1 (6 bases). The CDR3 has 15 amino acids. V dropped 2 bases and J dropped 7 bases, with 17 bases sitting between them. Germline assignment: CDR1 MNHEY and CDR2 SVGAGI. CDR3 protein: CASSYVAGGDIEAFF. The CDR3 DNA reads TGTGCCAGCAGTTACGTCGCCGGGGGGGACATTGAAGCTTTCTTT.

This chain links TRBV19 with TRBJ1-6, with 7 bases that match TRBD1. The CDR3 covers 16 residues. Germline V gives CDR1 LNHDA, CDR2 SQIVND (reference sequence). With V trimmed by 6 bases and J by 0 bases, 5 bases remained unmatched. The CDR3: CASRYRGSSYNSPLHF. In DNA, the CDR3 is TGTGCCAGTAGGTACAGGGGAAGCTCCTATAATTCACCCCTCCACTTT.

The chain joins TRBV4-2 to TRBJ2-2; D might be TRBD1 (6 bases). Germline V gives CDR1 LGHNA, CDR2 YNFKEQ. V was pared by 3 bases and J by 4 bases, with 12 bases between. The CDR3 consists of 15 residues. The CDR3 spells CASSHLLDSTGELFF. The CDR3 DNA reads TGTGCCAGCAGCCACCTCTTGGACAGCACCGGGGAGCTGTTTTTT.

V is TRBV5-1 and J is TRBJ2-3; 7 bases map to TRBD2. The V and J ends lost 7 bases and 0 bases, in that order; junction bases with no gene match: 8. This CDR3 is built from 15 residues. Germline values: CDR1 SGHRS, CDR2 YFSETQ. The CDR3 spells CASARLAASTDTQYF. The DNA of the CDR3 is TGCGCCAGCGCGCGGCTAGCGGCGAGCACAGATACGCAGTATTTT.

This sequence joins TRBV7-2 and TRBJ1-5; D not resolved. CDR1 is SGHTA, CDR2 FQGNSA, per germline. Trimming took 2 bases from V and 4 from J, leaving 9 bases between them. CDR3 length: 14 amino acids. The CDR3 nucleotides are TGTGCCAGCAGCTTATCCCCGGTAAATCAGCCCCAGCATTTT. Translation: CASSLSPVNQPQHF.

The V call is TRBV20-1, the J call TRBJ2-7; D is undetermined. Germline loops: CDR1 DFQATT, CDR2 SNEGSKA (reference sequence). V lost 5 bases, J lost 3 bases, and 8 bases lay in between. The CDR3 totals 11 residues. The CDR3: CSAPNGYEQYF. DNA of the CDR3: TGCAGTGCTCCGAACGGCTACGAGCAGTACTTC.

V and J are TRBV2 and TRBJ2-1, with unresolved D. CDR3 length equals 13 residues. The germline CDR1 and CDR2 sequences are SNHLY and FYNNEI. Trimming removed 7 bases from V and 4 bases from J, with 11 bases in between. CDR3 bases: TGTGCCAGCATTTCGACGGGTTACAATGAGCAGTTCTTC. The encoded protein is CASISTGYNEQFF.

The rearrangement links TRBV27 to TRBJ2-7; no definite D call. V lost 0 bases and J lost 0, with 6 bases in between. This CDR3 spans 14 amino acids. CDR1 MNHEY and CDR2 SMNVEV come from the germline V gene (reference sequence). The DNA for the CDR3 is TGTGCCAGCAGTTTATCTTATCGCTCCTACGAGCAGTACTTC. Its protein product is CASSLSYRSYEQYF.

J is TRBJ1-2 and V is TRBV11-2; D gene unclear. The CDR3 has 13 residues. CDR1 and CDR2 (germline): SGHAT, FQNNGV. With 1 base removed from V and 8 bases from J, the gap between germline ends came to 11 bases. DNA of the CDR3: TGTGCCAGCAGCTTAGCGGCGGATCTGGGCTACACCTTC. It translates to CASSLAADLGYTF.

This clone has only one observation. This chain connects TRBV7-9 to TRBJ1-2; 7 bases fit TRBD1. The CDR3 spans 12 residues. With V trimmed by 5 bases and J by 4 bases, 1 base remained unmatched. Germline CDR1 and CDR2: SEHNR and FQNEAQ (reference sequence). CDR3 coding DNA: TGTGCCAGCAGCCGGGACAGCTATGGCTACACCTTC. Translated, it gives CASSRDSYGYTF.

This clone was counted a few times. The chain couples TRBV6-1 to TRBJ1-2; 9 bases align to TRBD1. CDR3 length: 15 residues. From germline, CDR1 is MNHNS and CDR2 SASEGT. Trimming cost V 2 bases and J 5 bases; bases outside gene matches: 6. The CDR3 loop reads CASSERDRDFYGYTF. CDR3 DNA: TGTGCCAGCAGTGAAAGGGACAGGGACTTTTATGGCTACACCTTC.

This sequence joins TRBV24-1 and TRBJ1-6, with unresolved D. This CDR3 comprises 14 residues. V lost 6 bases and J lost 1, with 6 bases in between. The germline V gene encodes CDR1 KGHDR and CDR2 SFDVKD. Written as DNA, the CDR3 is TGTGCCACCAGTCGGGGATCCTATAATTCACCCCTCCACTTT. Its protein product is CATSRGSYNSPLHF.

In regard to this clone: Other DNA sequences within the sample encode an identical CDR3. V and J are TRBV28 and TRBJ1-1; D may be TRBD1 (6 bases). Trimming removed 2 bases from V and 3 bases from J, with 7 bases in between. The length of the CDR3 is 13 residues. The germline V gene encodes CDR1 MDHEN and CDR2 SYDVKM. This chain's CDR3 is CASSLGGDTEAFF. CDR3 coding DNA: TGTGCCAGCAGTTTAGGGGGCGACACTGAAGCTTTCTTT.

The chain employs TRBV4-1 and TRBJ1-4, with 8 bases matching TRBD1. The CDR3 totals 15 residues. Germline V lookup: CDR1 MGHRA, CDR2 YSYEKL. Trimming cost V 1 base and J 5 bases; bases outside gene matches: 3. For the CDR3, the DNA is TGCGCCAGCAGCCAAGTGGACAGGGTCAATGAAAAACTGTTTTTT. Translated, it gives CASSQVDRVNEKLFF.

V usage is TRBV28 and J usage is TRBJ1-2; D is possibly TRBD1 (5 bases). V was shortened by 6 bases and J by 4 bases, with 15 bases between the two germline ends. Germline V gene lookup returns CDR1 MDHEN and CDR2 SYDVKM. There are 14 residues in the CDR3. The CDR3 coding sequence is TGTGCCAGCAGCCCCGGACAATTGGGCTATGGCTACACCTTC. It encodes CASSPGQLGYGYTF.

The CDR3 reads CASSSRGRVYPEKLFF. In DNA, the CDR3 is TGTGCCAGCAGCTCCAGAGGGCGGGTTTACCCTGAAAAACTGTTTTTT. The J gene is TRBJ1-4, the V gene TRBV3-1 (or the pseudogene TRBV3-2); D is unclear. Germline V gives CDR1 LGHDT, CDR2 YNNKEL (reference sequence). V lost 5 bases to trimming and J lost 7 bases, with 20 bases between them. This CDR3 contains 16 residues.